This T cell receptor beta chain derives from a study of CD8+CD57+ T cells in acquired aplastic anemia. Profiling that covered TCR beta VDJ and CDR3 relied on genomic DNA as its template. MiXCR, run by TCRdb on the reads, gives a single entry per CDR3 protein. Here the sample spans 120,000 or so distinct CDR3 sequences, approximately 36% being singletons. Patients who underwent sequencing had shown CD8+CD57+ cell expansion by flow cytometry. As a group, the patients uniformly had severe acquired aplastic anemia. V dropped 7 bases and J dropped 7 bases, with 23 bases sitting between them. There are 16 residues in the CDR3. Germline CDR1 is SGHTA and CDR2 is FQGNSA. This clonotype was seen at least ten times.

The specimen sequenced was sorted CD4+, CD8+, or CD8+CD57+ T cells (not recorded which) from PBMCs. V usage is TRBV7-2 and J usage is TRBJ2-1; D is possibly TRBD2 (7 bases). The TCR originated in a human donor with aplastic anemia. CDR3 sequence (DNA): TGTGCCAGCACCACTGGGGGGGCCCCCGGAGAGAATGAGCAGTTCTTC. This translates into CASTTGGAPGENEQFF.